This passage covers 25 T cell receptor beta chains from one sample sequenced in a study of blood T cell repertoires in COVID-19. Only in-frame clones appear in the TCRdb table, and some are missing; sequencing was by immunoSEQ multiplex PCR. The repertoire includes roughly 180,000 clones, approximately 80% of them detected once, and over 10% sits in the top ten. Sequenced sample: PBMCs or T cells enriched from blood (not recorded which). The receptors come from a woman aged 55 to 70 who had recovered from COVID-19.

This clone was found once. The CDR3 coding sequence is TGTGCCAGCAGAGCCCGGTCAGGCGAGGAAAAACTGTTTTTT. It translates to CASRARSGEEKLFF. The V and J genes are TRBV2 and TRBJ1-4; D uncertain. CDR3 length equals 14 residues. Trimming shortened V by 6 bases and J by 8 bases, and 16 bases separated the two germline ends. Germline CDR1 reads SNHLY; CDR2 reads FYNNEI. The whole variable domain, filled in from reference TRBV2 and TRBJ1-4, reads EPEVTQTPSHQVTQMGQEVILRCVPISNHLYFYWYRQILGQKVEFLVSFYNNEISEKSEIFDDQFSVERPDGSNFTLKIRSTKLEDSAMYFCASRARSGEEKLFFGSGTQLSVL.

J is TRBJ1-1 and V is TRBV7-9; unclear D gene. Trimming cost V 5 bases and J 5 bases, with 15 bases left between them. Germline V gene sequence: CDR1 SEHNR, CDR2 FQNEAQ (reference sequence). The CDR3 totals 14 residues. CDR3 residues: CASSAGQVLTEAFF. CDR3 DNA: TGTGCCAGCAGCGCCGGCCAGGTCTTAACTGAAGCTTTCTTT.

This clone showed up just a few times. J is TRBJ1-6 and V is TRBV2; 7 positions agree with TRBD1. The germline V gene encodes CDR1 SNHLY and CDR2 FYNNEI. The CDR3 length is 15 residues. Trimming at V came to 3 bases and at J to 7 bases, leaving 6 bases not matched to a gene. The CDR3, as DNA: TGTGCCAGCAGTGATGGGTTGGGACAGAATTCACCCCTCCACTTT. It is translated as CASSDGLGQNSPLHF.

The CDR3 spells CASSFGGDGYTF. DNA for the CDR3: TGTGCCAGCAGCTTTGGGGGGGACGGCTACACCTTC. The V call is TRBV5-5, the J call TRBJ1-2; tentative D call: TRBD1 (5 bases). Germline V gene lookup returns CDR1 SGHKS and CDR2 YYEKEE (reference sequence). This CDR3 is 12 amino acids long. Trimming removed 2 bases at V and 8 bases at J, with 10 bases between.

This chain joins TRBV25-1 and TRBJ1-2; D possibly corresponds to TRBD1 (5 bases). Germline V gene sequence: CDR1 MGHDK, CDR2 SYGVNS. This CDR3 has 11 amino acids. V lost 4 bases, J lost 7 bases, and 7 bases lay in between. In DNA form, the CDR3 reads TGTGCCAGCAGTGCGGGGGGTGGCTACACCTTC. Translating gives CASSAGGGYTF.

This chain links TRBV7-8 with TRBJ2-1; 11 positions match TRBD2. Germline lookup yields CDR1 SGHVS and CDR2 FQNEAQ. The CDR3 is made up of 15 amino acids. Losses at the gene ends were 5 bases for V and 5 bases for J; bases not matched to a gene: 5. CDR3 amino acids: CASSPGTSGDNEQFF. The DNA for the CDR3 is TGTGCCAGCAGCCCTGGGACTAGCGGAGACAATGAGCAGTTCTTC.

The chain has TRBV30 and TRBJ1-6; D is unclear. CDR1 GTSNPN and CDR2 SVGIG come from the germline V gene (reference sequence). Trimming cost V 0 bases and J 4 bases, with 7 bases left between them. This CDR3 comprises 14 residues. The CDR3 spells CAWSVAAYNSPLHF. CDR3 sequence (DNA): TGTGCCTGGAGTGTAGCGGCTTATAATTCACCCCTCCACTTT.

This chain joins TRBV30 and TRBJ1-6; no definite D call. CDR1 is GTSNPN and CDR2 is SVGIG in the germline V gene (reference sequence). This CDR3 spans 13 amino acids. V gave up 4 bases and J gave up 8 bases, with 12 bases separating them. The CDR3 loop is CAWTGLFDSPLHF. The CDR3, as DNA: TGTGCCTGGACGGGTCTTTTTGATTCACCCCTCCACTTT.

The chain links TRBV7-3 to TRBJ1-1, with D possibly TRBD1 on 5 matching bases. From germline, CDR1 is SGHTA and CDR2 FQGTGA. The CDR3 loop spans 13 amino acids. V was shortened by 3 bases and J by 5 bases, with 10 bases between the two germline ends. The CDR3 DNA reads as TGTGCCAGCAGCTTCCTAGGGGTAACTGAAGCTTTCTTT. Its translation is CASSFLGVTEAFF.

This clone showed up just a few times. V is TRBV2 and J is TRBJ1-5, with a weak D call TRBD1 (6 bases). The V gene's germline CDR1 is SNHLY and CDR2 FYNNEI. This CDR3 has 13 residues. Trimming removed 4 bases from V and 2 bases from J, with 6 bases in between. The CDR3 nucleotides read TGTGCCAGCAGTGGACAGGGCAATCAGCCCCAGCATTTT. Amino acid sequence: CASSGQGNQPQHF.

This chain uses TRBV7-2 with TRBJ1-6; TRBD1 aligns across 7 bases. The germline CDR1 and CDR2 sequences are SGHTA and FQGNSA. J lost 5 bases, V lost 2 bases, and 9 bases had no gene match. The CDR3 extends over 17 amino acids. In DNA, the CDR3 is TGTGCCAGCAGCTTATACTCGACAGGGCGAGATAATTCACCCCTCCACTTT. It yields the protein CASSLYSTGRDNSPLHF.

V gene TRBV11-3 combines with J gene TRBJ1-4; 11 bases line up with TRBD1. Per the germline V gene, CDR1 is SGHNT and CDR2 is YENEEA. V trimming: 5 bases; J trimming: 2 bases; junction bases outside the gene matches: 4. The length of the CDR3 is 16 residues. CDR3 bases: TGTGCCAGCAGCACCGGACAGGGGGCCACTAATGAAAAACTGTTTTTT. It is translated as CASSTGQGATNEKLFF.

This chain joins TRBV18 and TRBJ2-2; D gene unclear. The germline CDR1 and CDR2 sequences are KGHSH and LQKENI. The germline V and J ends were trimmed by 0 bases and 6 bases, with 11 bases remaining between them. CDR3 length: 15 amino acids. CDR3 sequence: CASSPPFRFAGELFF. The CDR3 DNA reads as TGTGCCAGCTCACCACCTTTCAGGTTTGCCGGGGAGCTGTTTTTT.

The chain is built from TRBV28 and TRBJ2-1, with D possibly matching TRBD2 (5 bases). This CDR3 region has 13 residues. Trimming pared 6 bases from V and 6 bases from J, leaving 12 bases between. Germline V gene data show CDR1 as MDHEN and CDR2 as SYDVKM. This CDR3 is CASRGSGVNEQFF. CDR3 coding DNA: TGTGCCAGCAGGGGGAGTGGGGTCAATGAGCAGTTCTTC.

The chain couples TRBV5-4 to TRBJ2-7; TRBD1 aligns across 8 bases. The CDR3 spans 15 residues. J lost 4 bases, V lost 1 base, and 7 bases had no gene match. From germline, CDR1 is SGHNT and CDR2 YYREEE (reference sequence). The CDR3 loop reads CASSLSGTGVYEQYF. CDR3 in DNA: TGTGCCAGCAGCTTGTCCGGGACAGGAGTGTACGAGCAGTACTTC. Supplemented by reference TRBV5-4 and TRBJ2-7, the full variable domain reads ETGVTQSPTHLIKTRGQQVTLRCSSQSGHNTVSWYQQALGQGPQFIFQYYREEENGRGNFPPRFSGLQFPNYSSELNVNALELDDSALYLCASSLSGTGVYEQYFGPGTRLTVT.

The chain joins TRBV27 to TRBJ2-1; perhaps TRBD2 as D (6 bases). Germline loops: CDR1 MNHEY, CDR2 SMNVEV (reference sequence). The CDR3 has 16 amino acids. Trimming shortened V by 3 bases and J by 1 base, and 13 bases separated the two germline ends. Here the CDR3 DNA reads TGTGCCAGCAGTTTCTACGGGAGTCTATCCTACAATGAGCAGTTCTTC. The encoded protein is CASSFYGSLSYNEQFF.

The chain couples TRBV9 to TRBJ2-5; 9 bases are a match to TRBD2. This CDR3 region has 15 residues. After removal of 2 bases from V and 5 bases from J, the junction contained 7 bases not matched to a gene. Germline lookup yields CDR1 SGDLS and CDR2 YYNGEE. The CDR3 loop is CASSVGGRAPETQYF. The DNA of the CDR3 is TGTGCCAGCAGCGTGGGCGGGAGGGCCCCGGAGACCCAGTACTTC.

This sequence joins TRBV12-2 and TRBJ2-5; the table's TRBD2 call for D was not verified on the DNA. TRBV12-2 has pseudogene status. CDR3 length equals 24 residues. This CDR3 reads CASRPDRSPLTRLAGDVFQETQYF. The CDR3 DNA reads TGTGCAAGTCGCCCCGACCGCTCGCCCCTAACCCGACTAGCGGGAGACGTATTCCAAGAGACCCAGTACTTC.

The chain joins TRBV5-1 to TRBJ1-4; 10 bases match TRBD1. CDR3 length: 16 amino acids. The germline V gene has CDR1 SGHRS and CDR2 YFSETQ. Trimming took 4 bases from V and 7 from J; bases not matched to a gene: 10. In nucleotides, the CDR3 is TGCGCCAGCAGCCTGAGGGGACAGGGGAGGGGTGAAAAACTGTTTTTT. The encoded protein is CASSLRGQGRGEKLFF.

V is TRBV4-2 and J is TRBJ2-1; TRBD1 matches at 10 bases. Looked up from germline, CDR1 is LGHNA and CDR2 is YNFKEQ. V was clipped by 4 bases and J by 7 bases; unmatched bases: 7. CDR3 size: 15 residues. For the CDR3, the DNA is TGTGCCAGCAGCCCTCGACAGGGGGCTAGTAATGAGCAGTTCTTC. Its translation: CASSPRQGASNEQFF.

The J gene is TRBJ1-2, the V gene TRBV30, with 9 nucleotides matching TRBD1. V lost 3 bases and J lost 4; bases outside the gene matches: 3. In germline, CDR1 is GTSNPN, CDR2 SVGIG (reference sequence). The CDR3 totals 13 residues. The CDR3, as DNA: TGTGCCTGGAGCGGACAGGGGCTCTATGGCTACACCTTC. The encoded protein is CAWSGQGLYGYTF.

The table lists this clone with a few counts. This chain uses TRBV28 with TRBJ2-5; the match to TRBD2 covers 9 bases. The trim removed 5 bases at V and 3 bases at J, leaving 4 bases unmatched. The length of the CDR3 is 14 residues. CDR1 is MDHEN and CDR2 is SYDVKM in the germline V gene. The CDR3 DNA follows: TGTGCCAGCAGTGCTAGCGGGATGAAAGAGACCCAGTACTTC. Translating gives CASSASGMKETQYF.

The rearrangement uses TRBV2 and TRBJ2-1; 10 bases line up with TRBD2. Germline CDR1 is SNHLY and CDR2 is FYNNEI. Trimming cost V 8 bases and J 6 bases; bases outside gene matches: 7. CDR3 size: 14 residues. CDR3 sequence: CASREGTSVNEQFF. CDR3 nucleotides: TGTGCCAGCCGGGAGGGGACTAGCGTCAATGAGCAGTTCTTC. Variable domain in full (rest from reference TRBV2 and TRBJ2-1): EPEVTQTPSHQVTQMGQEVILRCVPISNHLYFYWYRQILGQKVEFLVSFYNNEISEKSEIFDDQFSVERPDGSNFTLKIRSTKLEDSAMYFCASREGTSVNEQFFGPGTRLTVL.

V and J are TRBV6-5 and TRBJ1-4, with D maybe TRBD1 (5 bases). Trimming removed 5 bases from V and 6 bases from J, with 16 bases in between. The CDR3 sequence is 15 residues long. Germline CDR1 MNHEY, CDR2 SVGAGI. CDR3 amino acids: CASSPRGGLDEKLFF. The CDR3 DNA follows: TGTGCCAGCAGTCCCCGCGGGGGGTTAGATGAAAAACTGTTTTTT.

This rearrangement joins TRBV7-3 to TRBJ1-2; possible D gene TRBD1, 6 bases. Germline-derived CDR1 and CDR2 are SGHTA and FQGTGA. Trimming stripped 5 bases from V and 8 bases from J, with 12 bases between. The CDR3 runs to 12 residues. The CDR3 here is CASSRRDTGYTF. For the CDR3, the DNA is TGTGCCAGCAGCCGAAGGGACACCGGCTACACCTTC.